The 20 T cell receptor beta chains given below trace back to one sample, sequenced in a study of blood T cell repertoires in COVID-19. Sequenced by immunoSEQ multiplex PCR; TCRdb stores in-frame clones only, minus some. The repertoire holds 95,000 to 100,000 clones, with 80% to 95% as singletons. The specimen sequenced was peripheral blood. The source of these receptors is a man aged 45-65 years with active COVID-19.

There are a few counts of this clone. The rearrangement links TRBV19 to TRBJ2-2; maybe TRBD2 (5 bases). With 3 bases removed from V and 5 bases from J, the gap between germline ends came to 7 bases. Germline CDR1 and CDR2: LNHDA and SQIVND (reference sequence). This CDR3 is built from 13 residues. DNA for the CDR3: TGTGCCAGTAGTATTGGCGGGACCGGGGAGCTGTTTTTT. Translation: CASSIGGTGELFF. Filled out from reference TRBV19 and TRBJ2-2, the complete variable domain reads DGGITQSPKYLFRKEGQNVTLSCEQNLNHDAMYWYRQDPGQGLRLIYYSQIVNDFQKGDIAEGYSVSREKKESFPLTVTSAQKNPTAFYLCASSIGGTGELFFGEGSRLTVL.

The V call is TRBV5-1, the J call TRBJ1-1; TRBD1 matches 9 bases. Germline lookup yields CDR1 SGHRS and CDR2 YFSETQ. The V segment lost 0 bases and the J segment 3 bases; nucleotides outside the gene matches: 6. The CDR3 covers 16 residues. The CDR3 bases are TGCGCCAGCAGCTTGGAACAGGGGGCCGGGGACACTGAAGCTTTCTTT. Its translation is CASSLEQGAGDTEAFF.

The rearrangement uses TRBV19 and TRBJ1-2; perhaps TRBD1 as D (6 bases). The CDR3 extends over 13 amino acids. Per the germline V gene, CDR1 is LNHDA and CDR2 is SQIVND (reference sequence). The V and J ends lost 6 bases and 7 bases respectively, with 15 bases between them. The CDR3: CASRGATLSGYTF. The CDR3 DNA reads TGTGCCAGTAGGGGGGCCACCCTCTCTGGCTACACCTTC.

The chain links TRBV5-1 to TRBJ1-4; D call uncertain. The CDR3 is made up of 14 amino acids. Trimming removed 0 bases from V and 4 bases from J, with 7 bases in between. Germline V gene sequence: CDR1 SGHRS, CDR2 YFSETQ. CDR3 bases: TGCGCCAGCAGCTTGGCCCCGGGTAATGAAAAACTGTTTTTT. This codes for CASSLAPGNEKLFF.

The V and J genes are TRBV27 and TRBJ2-7, with D perhaps matching TRBD2 (6 bases). The CDR3 sequence is 15 residues long. Trimming took off 5 bases at V and 2 bases at J, with 16 bases between the two ends. Per germline, CDR1 MNHEY and CDR2 SMNVEV (reference sequence). CDR3 loop: CASSPIGGFTYEQYF. Written as DNA, the CDR3 is TGTGCCAGCAGTCCAATCGGGGGTTTTACCTACGAGCAGTACTTC.

V gene TRBV11-2 combines with J gene TRBJ2-7; 11 nucleotides line up with TRBD2. This CDR3 is built from 16 residues. With V trimmed by 1 base and J by 6 bases, 8 bases remained unmatched. CDR1 is SGHAT and CDR2 is FQNNGV in the germline V gene. CDR3 in amino acids: CASSLATSGILREQYF. DNA for the CDR3: TGTGCCAGCAGCTTAGCGACTAGCGGGATACTGCGCGAGCAGTACTTC.

This clone occurred once. The chain couples TRBV28 to TRBJ1-1; D not resolved. Germline assignment: CDR1 MDHEN and CDR2 SYDVKM. Between the trimmed V and J ends, which lost 10 bases and 1 base, there was a span of 10 bases. The CDR3 sequence is 12 residues long. The CDR3 loop reads CAISRRNTEAFF. CDR3 DNA: TGTGCCATCAGCAGAAGGAACACTGAAGCTTTCTTT.

The chain is built from TRBV28 and TRBJ2-7, with TRBD2 as a possible D gene (7 bases). The germline V gene encodes CDR1 MDHEN and CDR2 SYDVKM. V was cut by 3 bases and J by 3 bases, with 12 bases left in between. The CDR3 is made up of 14 amino acids. The CDR3 nucleotides are TGTGCCAGCAGTTTGGGAGGGGGGCGCTACGAGCAGTACTTC. It yields the protein CASSLGGGRYEQYF.

The V gene is TRBV5-4, the J gene TRBJ2-5, with D perhaps TRBD1 (6 bases). The V gene's germline CDR1 is SGHNT and CDR2 YYREEE (reference sequence). The ends were cut back, 10 bases at V and 1 base at J, with 23 bases in the middle. The CDR3 covers 16 residues. The CDR3 coding sequence is TGTGCCTGCCAGCAGCGCAGGACAGACCGCCAAGAGACCCAGTACTTC. This sequence encodes CACQQRRTDRQETQYF.

This clone was seen only once. The rearrangement links TRBV5-1 to TRBJ2-1, with 7 bases identical to TRBD2. The CDR3 covers 16 residues. Germline V lookup: CDR1 SGHRS, CDR2 YFSETQ. With 1 base clipped from V and 2 bases from J, the junction kept 6 bases outside the gene matches. Here the CDR3 reads CASSLRAGEAYNEQFF. The CDR3 nucleotides read TGCGCCAGCAGCTTGCGGGCGGGAGAAGCCTACAATGAGCAGTTCTTC.

This chain joins TRBV6-6 and TRBJ2-2, with 9 bases matching TRBD2. Germline V gene lookup returns CDR1 MNHNY and CDR2 SVGAGI (reference sequence). With 5 bases clipped from V and 6 bases from J, the junction kept 7 bases outside the gene matches. The CDR3 contains 15 residues. In DNA form, the CDR3 reads TGTGCCAGCAGTCCCCTAATAGCGGGAGCCGGGGAGCTGTTTTTT. Translating it yields CASSPLIAGAGELFF.

This chain uses TRBV5-1 with TRBJ1-4; D is perhaps TRBD1 (6 bases). Germline V gives CDR1 SGHRS, CDR2 YFSETQ. Trimming removed 4 bases at V and 0 bases at J, with 13 bases between. The CDR3 totals 16 residues. The CDR3 sequence: CASSPGQSSTNEKLFF. The CDR3 region has the DNA TGCGCCAGCAGCCCTGGACAGTCCTCAACTAATGAAAAACTGTTTTTT.

This clone was counted between two and nine times. The chain is built from TRBV6-2 or TRBV6-3 and TRBJ2-3, with D perhaps TRBD1 (6 bases). V lost 2 bases to trimming and J lost 3 bases, with 15 bases between them. CDR1 MNHEY and CDR2 SVGEGT come from the germline V gene. The CDR3 totals 16 residues. Here the CDR3 reads CASSYVPGELTDTQYF. The CDR3 bases are TGTGCCAGCAGTTACGTTCCAGGGGAGTTGACAGATACGCAGTATTTT.

The J gene is TRBJ1-2, the V gene TRBV7-2; TRBD1 matches at 7 bases. Germline-derived CDR1 and CDR2 are SGHTA and FQGNSA. The CDR3 totals 18 residues. The V segment lost 1 base and the J segment 2 bases; nucleotides outside the gene matches: 13. CDR3 region: CASSLGDSFLQANYGYTF. The CDR3 DNA is TGTGCCAGCAGCTTAGGGGACAGCTTTCTTCAGGCCAACTATGGCTACACCTTC.

The V gene is TRBV3-1 (or the pseudogene TRBV3-2), the J gene TRBJ2-2; D remains unclear. Germline lookup yields CDR1 LGHDT and CDR2 YNNKEL (reference sequence). V was trimmed by 1 base and J by 0 bases, leaving 9 bases between them. This CDR3 spans 16 amino acids. CDR3 region: CASSQGFRANTGELFF. In DNA form, the CDR3 reads TGTGCCAGCAGCCAAGGGTTTAGAGCGAACACCGGGGAGCTGTTTTTT.

This chain connects TRBV11-2 to TRBJ1-1, with a weak D call TRBD1 (6 bases). Trimming took 5 bases from V and 5 from J, leaving 18 bases between them. Germline values: CDR1 SGHAT, CDR2 FQNNGV. The CDR3 is 15 residues long. CDR3 DNA sequence: TGTGCCAGCAGCCCACTCGCAGGGGCGAATACTGAAGCTTTCTTT. It yields the protein CASSPLAGANTEAFF.

This rearrangement joins TRBV5-4 to TRBJ1-2; 8 nucleotides match TRBD1. The J segment lost 7 bases and the V segment lost 5 bases, leaving 16 bases of the junction unmatched. The V gene's germline CDR1 is SGHNT and CDR2 YYREEE (reference sequence). This CDR3 spans 16 amino acids. DNA for the CDR3: TGTGCCAGCAGTTTCGCCTCCGAAAGGACAGGGACTGGCTACACCTTC. Translating gives CASSFASERTGTGYTF.

This chain connects TRBV6-5 to TRBJ1-2; the D is unclear. V lost 4 bases, J lost 8 bases, and 8 bases lay in between. Germline V gene lookup returns CDR1 MNHEY and CDR2 SVGAGI. This CDR3 has 11 amino acids. The CDR3 here is CASSSSQGYTF. The CDR3 DNA reads as TGTGCCAGCAGTTCTAGTCAAGGCTACACCTTC.

This chain connects TRBV2 to TRBJ2-7, with 9 bases identical to TRBD1. The germline gives CDR1 SNHLY, CDR2 FYNNEI. V was pared by 6 bases and J by 3 bases, with 9 bases of the junction left unmatched. There are 15 residues in the CDR3. The CDR3 here is CASSVYPGQGYEQYF. The DNA for the CDR3 is TGTGCCAGCAGCGTATATCCGGGACAGGGCTACGAGCAGTACTTC.

This sequence joins TRBV9 and TRBJ1-1; TRBD1 matches at 8 bases. This CDR3 is 15 amino acids long. The junction had 4 bases not matched to a gene; V was cut back by 3 bases and J by 0 bases. Germline CDR1 and CDR2: SGDLS and YYNGEE. This chain's CDR3 is CASSASGQVNTEAFF. DNA of the CDR3: TGTGCCAGCAGCGCCTCGGGACAGGTGAACACTGAAGCTTTCTTT. Using reference TRBV9 and TRBJ1-1 for the parts outside the CDR3, the full variable domain is DSGVTQTPKHLITATGQRVTLRCSPRSGDLSVYWYQQSLDQGLQFLIQYYNGEERAKGNILERFSAQQFPDLHSELNLSSLELGDSALYFCASSASGQVNTEAFFGQGTRLTVV.